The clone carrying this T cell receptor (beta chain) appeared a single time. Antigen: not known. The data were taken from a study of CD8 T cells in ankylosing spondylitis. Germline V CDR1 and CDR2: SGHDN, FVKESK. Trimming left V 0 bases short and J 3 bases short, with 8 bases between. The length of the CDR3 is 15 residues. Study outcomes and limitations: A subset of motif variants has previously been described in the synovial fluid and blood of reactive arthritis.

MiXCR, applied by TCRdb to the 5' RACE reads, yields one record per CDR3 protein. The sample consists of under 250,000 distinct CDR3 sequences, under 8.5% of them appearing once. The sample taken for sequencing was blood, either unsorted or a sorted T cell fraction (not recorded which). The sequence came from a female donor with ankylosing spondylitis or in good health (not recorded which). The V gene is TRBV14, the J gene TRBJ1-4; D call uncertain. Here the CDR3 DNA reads TGTGCCAGCAGCCAAGATAGGAGGTCTAATGAAAAACTGTTTTTT. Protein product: CASSQDRRSNEKLFF.